Reported below is one T cell receptor beta chain. Trimming cost V 0 bases and J 3 bases, with 7 bases left between them. This CDR3 has 14 residues. Germline CDR1 and CDR2: MGHRA and YSYEKL. This sample is drawn from a study of T cell responses to AZD1222 COVID-19 vaccine. The repertoire was sequenced with immunoSEQ multiplex PCR; TCRdb's copy has only in-frame clones and lacks some. The table has approximately 90,000 clones, approximately 94% seen once; the top ten hold about an eighth. This material consisted of peripheral blood, taken on day 0 of AZD1222 vaccination. The chain combines TRBV4-1 with TRBJ2-3, with D uncertain. The receptor was isolated from an adult in good health. In DNA, the CDR3 is TGCGCCAGCAGCCAAGACAGCGCGACAGATACGCAGTATTTT. Protein: CASSQDSATDTQYF.